Included here is one TCR beta chain sequence, with context. The antigen is undetermined. A multiplex PCR was run with 60 Vbeta primers and 13 Jbeta primers. Profiling relied on immunoSEQ multiplex PCR, and the TCRdb table lists in-frame clones only, not all of them. This repertoire shows 95,000 to 150,000 clones, about 80% found once; its top ten account for more than 8%. This CDR3 comprises 13 residues. The germline V gene encodes CDR1 LNHDA and CDR2 SQIVND (reference sequence). V trimming: 8 bases; J trimming: 7 bases; junction bases outside the gene matches: 8. The data were obtained in a study of cytomegalovirus exposure and HLA in healthy donors. Across the whole study: Early release data held approximately 81 million unique TCRs from HLA-typed donors. General study points: The CMV antigen specificity of a few CMV-associated chains was confirmed through in vitro analysis. The study flagged some 180 TCR beta chains as cytomegalovirus-associated. Evidence from a later analysis indicated that most CMV-associated TCR beta chains looked HLA-restricted.

The chain links TRBV19 to TRBJ2-1; 7 bases map to TRBD2. The sequencing sample was made of PBMCs. This clonotype was obtained from a female donor in good health and CMV-seropositive. The CDR3 spells CASGAGVGNEQFF. In nucleotides, the CDR3 is TGTGCCAGTGGGGCGGGGGTGGGTAATGAGCAGTTCTTC.